This is a list of T cell receptor beta chains from one sample in a study of breast tumors, draining lymph nodes, adjacent tissues. TCRdb itself ran the multiplex PCR reads through MiXCR, one entry per CDR3 protein. The table includes under 15,000 distinct CDR3 sequences, about 37% detected once. Sample: breast tumor tissue. All receptors come from a female donor with breast cancer. Some clones in this sample may be carry-over from other donors' samples. The CDR3 runs from the conserved cysteine through the conserved F or W. Fields, in order: clone size, V gene, D gene, J gene, CDR3 protein, CDR3 DNA. D genes are given only for firm matches. Clone sizes are given selectively: once, few, many, or a class where the clone is expanded.

>.|TRBV20-1|.|TRBJ2-1
CSARDHSGDEQFF
TGCAGTGCTAGAGATCATTCGGGTGATGAGCAGTTCTTC
>many|TRBV6-5|.|TRBJ1-4
CASRQGGGDEKLFF
TGTGCCAGCAGACAGGGTGGGGGTGATGAAAAACTGTTTTTT
>.|TRBV13|.|TRBJ2-3
CASRDWSSTDTQYF
TGTGCCAGCAGGGACTGGTCAAGCACAGATACGCAGTATTTT
>many|TRBV20-1|TRBD2|TRBJ2-1
CSATPLAGENKEQFF
TGCAGTGCAACCCCACTAGCGGGGGAGAATAAGGAGCAGTTCTTC
>many|TRBV6-5|TRBD1|TRBJ1-3
CASSYSRVTGVGNTIYF
TGTGCCAGCAGTTACTCGAGAGTGACAGGGGTTGGAAACACCATATATTTT
>.|TRBV2|TRBD1|TRBJ2-7
CASSVRRQGNEQYF
TGTGCCAGCAGTGTTAGGAGACAGGGGAACGAGCAGTACTTC
>many|TRBV6-2/TRBV6-3|TRBD1|TRBJ1-5
CASSHRQGARYQPQHF
TGTGCCAGCAGTCACCGACAGGGGGCGCGTTATCAGCCCCAGCATTTT
>medium-sized|TRBV7-9|TRBD1|TRBJ1-3
CASSFLPTGFGNTIYF
TGTGCCAGCAGCTTTCTACCGACAGGGTTTGGAAACACCATATATTTT
>many|TRBV30|.|TRBJ2-7
CAWTGKVTGPASYEQYF
TGTGCCTGGACAGGGAAGGTAACGGGACCCGCTTCCTACGAGCAGTACTTC
>medium-sized|TRBV3-1|TRBD2|TRBJ2-1
CASSNGLAGREFF
TGTGCCAGCAGCAATGGACTAGCGGGAAGGGAGTTCTTC
>many|TRBV5-8|TRBD1|TRBJ2-3
CASSVRGLSRPVELTDTQYF
TGTGCCAGCAGCGTAAGGGGGCTATCCCGCCCTGTGGAGTTGACAGATACGCAGTATTTT
>many|TRBV5-6|.|TRBJ1-4
CASSFLSAEDEKLFF
TGTGCCAGCAGCTTCTTGTCGGCAGAAGATGAAAAACTGTTTTTT
>.|TRBV20-1|TRBD2|TRBJ2-7
CGARDWRGDYEQYF
TGCGGTGCTAGAGATTGGCGGGGGGACTACGAGCAGTACTTC
>many|TRBV27|.|TRBJ2-1
CASSSSDRYYNEQFF
.
>.|TRBV9|.|TRBJ2-7
CASSVRPAEDEQYF
TGTGCCAGCAGCGTACGGCCCGCCGAGGACGAGCAGTACTTC
>.|TRBV7-3|.|TRBJ2-7
CASSHRVPWAPTEQYF
TGTGCCAGCAGCCACCGGGTCCCATGGGCCCCTACCGAGCAGTACTTC
>many|TRBV30|.|TRBJ1-3
CAWRPLSGNTIYF
TGTGCCTGGAGGCCTCTCTCTGGAAACACCATATATTTT
>.|TRBV12-5|.|TRBJ1-1
CASGVDGNTEAFF
TGTGCTAGTGGAGTGGACGGGAATACTGAAGCTTTCTTT
>.|TRBV9|.|TRBJ1-4
CASSVGGQGAEKPFF
TGTGCCAGCAGCGTAGGCGGGCAGGGAGCTGAAAAACCGTTTTTT
>.|TRBV20-1|.|TRBJ1-3
CSALHGNTIYF
TGCAGTGCTCTACACGGAAACACCATATATTTT
>once|TRBV20-1|.|TRBJ1-3
CSARDELNSGNTIYF
TGCAGTGCTAGAGATGAACTGAACTCTGGAAACACCATATATTTT
>many|TRBV4-1|TRBD2|TRBJ2-1
CASSQVTGLAANEQFF
TGCGCCAGCAGCCAAGTCACGGGACTAGCGGCCAATGAGCAGTTCTTC
>many|TRBV4-1|.|TRBJ2-3
CASSQVDGGSTDTQYF
TGCGCCAGCAGCCAAGTCGACGGGGGAAGCACAGATACGCAGTATTTT
>.|TRBV5-1|.|TRBJ2-2
CASSLLGGELFF
TGCGCCAGCAGCCTACTGGGCGGGGAGCTGTTTTTT
>.|TRBV2|TRBD1|TRBJ1-1
CASSEDRGILAFF
TGTGCCAGCAGCGAAGACAGGGGGATTTTGGCTTTCTTT
>.|TRBV24-1|.|TRBJ2-1
CATQRSGAPEQFF
TGTGCCACCCAACGCTCCGGGGCACCTGAGCAGTTCTTC
>large|TRBV29-1|.|TRBJ2-5
CSGGGQETQYF
TGCAGCGGGGGAGGTCAAGAGACCCAGTACTTC
>many|TRBV12-3/TRBV12-4|TRBD1|TRBJ1-5
CASSFFGQGSQPQHF
TGTGCCAGCAGTTTCTTCGGACAGGGGTCCCAGCCCCAGCATTTT
>medium-sized|TRBV2|.|TRBJ2-7
CASLSGYEQYF
TGTGCCAGCCTTAGCGGCTACGAGCAGTACTTC
>many|TRBV30|TRBD1|TRBJ1-5
CAWAQGTGDNSNQPQHF
TGTGCCTGGGCCCAGGGGACAGGGGACAATAGCAATCAGCCCCAGCATTTT
>medium-sized|TRBV24-1|.|TRBJ2-3
CATSDWTDRTDTQYF
TGTGCCACCAGTGATTGGACAGATCGCACAGATACGCAGTATTTT
>.|TRBV7-9|.|TRBJ2-5
CASSIGGGQETQYF
TGTGCCAGCAGCATAGGAGGGGGTCAAGAGACCCAGTACTTC
>medium-sized|TRBV12-3/TRBV12-4|.|TRBJ1-3
CASSFSGNTIYF
TGTGCCAGCAGTTTCAGTGGAAACACCATATATTTT
>many|TRBV20-1|.|TRBJ2-5
CSAAGPHRPETQYF
TGCAGTGCAGCAGGGCCCCACCGCCCAGAGACCCAGTACTTC
>.|TRBV7-9|.|TRBJ2-5
CASSLTNSQETQYF
TGTGCCAGCAGCTTAACAAACAGCCAAGAGACCCAGTACTTC
>many|TRBV15|.|TRBJ2-1
CATSRGSGAYNEQFF
TGTGCCACCAGCAGAGGGTCTGGGGCCTACAATGAGCAGTTCTTC
>medium-sized|TRBV24-1|TRBD1|TRBJ1-2
CATSAGTGDGYTF
TGTGCCACCAGCGCCGGGACAGGGGATGGCTACACCTTC
>many|TRBV6-6|TRBD2|TRBJ2-5
CASTVGGAEQETQYF
TGTGCCAGCACCGTCGGGGGGGCGGAGCAAGAGACCCAGTACTTC
>many|TRBV28|TRBD1|TRBJ1-6
CASRDRGSNSPLHF
TGTGCCAGCAGGGACAGGGGGAGTAATTCACCCCTCCACTTT
>medium-sized|TRBV7-9|.|TRBJ1-2
CASSLANRDGYTF
TGTGCCAGCAGCTTAGCCAACAGGGATGGCTACACCTTC
>.|TRBV29-1|.|TRBJ2-7
CSARAQMMRESEQYF
TGCAGCGCGCGCGCCCAGATGATGAGGGAAAGTGAGCAGTACTTC
>many|TRBV28|TRBD2|TRBJ2-7
CASRTGTTYEQYF
TGTGCCAGCAGAACCGGGACTACCTACGAGCAGTACTTC
>.|TRBV9|.|TRBJ2-2
CASRGGVGNTGELLF
TGTGCCAGCAGGGGTGGCGTGGGGAACACCGGGGAGCTGCTTTTT
>many|TRBV4-1|TRBD2|TRBJ2-1
CASSQTSGAYNEQFF
TGCGCCAGCAGCCAAACTAGCGGGGCCTACAATGAGCAGTTCTTC
>many|TRBV5-1|TRBD1|TRBJ1-5
CASSTGTGNQPQHF
TGCGCCAGCAGCACAGGGACAGGGAATCAGCCCCAGCATTTT
>many|TRBV7-8|TRBD1|TRBJ1-2
CASSLTGFYGYTF
TGTGCCAGCAGTCTGACAGGGTTTTATGGCTACACCTTC
>few|TRBV10-1|.|TRBJ1-1
CASSAPGGTEAFF
TGCGCCAGCAGTGCTCCCGGGGGCACTGAAGCTTTCTTT
>many|TRBV6-4|TRBD1|TRBJ2-3
CASSAGGQGGDTQYF
TGTGCCAGCAGCGCCGGAGGACAGGGAGGAGATACGCAGTATTTT
>many|TRBV7-6|TRBD2|TRBJ2-2
CASTLRRGGSGAGELFF
TGTGCCAGCACCCTTAGACGCGGGGGTAGCGGGGCCGGGGAGCTGTTTTTT
>many|TRBV4-1|.|TRBJ1-3
CASSQTAGNTIYF
TGCGCCAGCAGCCAAACAGCTGGAAACACCATATATTTT